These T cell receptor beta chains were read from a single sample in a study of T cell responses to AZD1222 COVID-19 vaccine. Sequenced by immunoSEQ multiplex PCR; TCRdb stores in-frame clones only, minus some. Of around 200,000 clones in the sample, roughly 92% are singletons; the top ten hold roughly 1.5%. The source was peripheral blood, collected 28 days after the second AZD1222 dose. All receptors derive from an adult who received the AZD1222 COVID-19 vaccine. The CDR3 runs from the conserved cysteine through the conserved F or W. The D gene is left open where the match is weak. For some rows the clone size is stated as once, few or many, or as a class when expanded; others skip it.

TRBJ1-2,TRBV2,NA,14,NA,TGTGCCAGCAGTGAGGTAAGGGAGAACTATGGCTACACCTTC,CASSEVRENYGYTF
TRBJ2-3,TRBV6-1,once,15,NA,TGTGCCAGCAGTGAAGCTGACGGATCAGAAGATACGCAGTATTTT,CASSEADGSEDTQYF
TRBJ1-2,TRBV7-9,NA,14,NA,TGTGCCAGCAGCCCTTACAGGGTTAGGGATGGCTACACCTTC,CASSPYRVRDGYTF
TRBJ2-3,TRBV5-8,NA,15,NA,TGTGCCAGCAGCTTGTCGTGGGGACAAGGTGATACGCAGTATTTT,CASSLSWGQGDTQYF
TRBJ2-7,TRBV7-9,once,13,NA,TGTGCCAGCAGCTTAGGTGCAGATTACGAGCAGTACTTC,CASSLGADYEQYF
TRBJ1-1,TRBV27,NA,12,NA,TGTGCCAGCATAGGCTTGAACACTGAAGCTTTCTTT,CASIGLNTEAFF
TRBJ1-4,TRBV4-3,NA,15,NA,TGCGCCAGCAGCCAAGAGACAGGATCTAATGAAAAACTGTTTTTT,CASSQETGSNEKLFF
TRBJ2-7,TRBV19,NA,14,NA,TGTGCCAGTAGTATAGGGGTCGGGGGATCCGAGCAGTACTTC,CASSIGVGGSEQYF
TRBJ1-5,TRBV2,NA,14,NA,TGTGCCAGCAGTGGGGGAGGGGACGGGCAGCCCCAGCATTTT,CASSGGGDGQPQHF
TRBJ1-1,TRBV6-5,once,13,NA,TGTGCCAGCAGTTCCTCGGACGGACTTGAAGCTTTCTTT,CASSSSDGLEAFF
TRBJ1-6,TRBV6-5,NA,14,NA,TGTGCCAGCAGGGAGACAGGAAATAATTCACCCCTCCACTTT,CASRETGNNSPLHF
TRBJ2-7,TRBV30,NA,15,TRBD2,TGTGCCTGGGACGGACTAGCGGGAGAGAAGTACGAGCAGTACTTC,CAWDGLAGEKYEQYF
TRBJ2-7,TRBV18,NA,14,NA,TGTGCCAGCTCACCACCCAGTCTGATCTACGAGCAGTACTTC,CASSPPSLIYEQYF
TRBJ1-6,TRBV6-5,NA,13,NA,TGTGCCAGCACCAGGGACGGCTCACTGGTCCTCCACTTT,CASTRDGSLVLHF
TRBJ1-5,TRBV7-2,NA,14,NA,TGTGCCAGCAGCCGGAAACTTGGCAATCAGCCCCAGCATTTT,CASSRKLGNQPQHF
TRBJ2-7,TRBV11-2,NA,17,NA,TGTGCCAGCAGCCCTCTAAGGGAGGCCATCGGGGACTACGAGCAGTACTTC,CASSPLREAIGDYEQYF
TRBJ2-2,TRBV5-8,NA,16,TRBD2,TGTGCCAGCAGCCGTAGACTAGCGGGGAGGTCCGGGGAGCTGTTTTTT,CASSRRLAGRSGELFF
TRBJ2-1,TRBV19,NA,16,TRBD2,TGTGCCAGTAGTATCCCCCGGACTAGCCCTTACAATGAGCAGTTCTTC,CASSIPRTSPYNEQFF
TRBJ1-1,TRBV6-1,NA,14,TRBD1,TGTGCCAGCAGTGATTTCGGACAGGGAAATTTTGCTTTCTTT,CASSDFGQGNFAFF
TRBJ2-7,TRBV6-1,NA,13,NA,TGTGCCAGCAGTGAAGGACATCCCTACGAGCAGTACTTC,CASSEGHPYEQYF
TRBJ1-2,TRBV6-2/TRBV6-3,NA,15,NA,TGTGCCAGCAGTTACTCGTCAGGGATTCTCTATGGCTACACCTTC,CASSYSSGILYGYTF
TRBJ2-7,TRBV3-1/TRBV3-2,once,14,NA,TGTGCCAGCAGCCTCCAGGGGGGCTCCTACGAGCAGTACTTC,CASSLQGGSYEQYF
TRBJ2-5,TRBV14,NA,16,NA,TGTGCCAGCAGCCCGCGGGGAGGTAGTTGGTCGGAGACCCAGTACTTC,CASSPRGGSWSETQYF
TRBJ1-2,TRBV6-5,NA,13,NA,TGTGCCAGCAGCTGGGGGCTTACCTATGGCTACACCTTC,CASSWGLTYGYTF
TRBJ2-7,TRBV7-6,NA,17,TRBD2,TGTGCCAGCAGCCTGGGAGGAATAGCGGGAACTTCCTACGAGCAGTACTTC,CASSLGGIAGTSYEQYF
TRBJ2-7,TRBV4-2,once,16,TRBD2,TGTGCCAGCAGCCAAGAAAGACTAGCGGGAGCTTACGAGCAGTACTTC,CASSQERLAGAYEQYF
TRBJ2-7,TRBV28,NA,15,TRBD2,TGTGCCAGCGTTATTGGGAAGCGGGAGCTCCACGAGCAGTACTTC,CASVIGKRELHEQYF
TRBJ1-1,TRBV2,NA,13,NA,TGTGCCAGCAGTGCCGGGAGGAACACTGAAGCTTTCTTT,CASSAGRNTEAFF
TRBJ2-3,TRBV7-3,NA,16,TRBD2,TGTGCCAGCAGCGTCTCCGGGACTAGCGGTCCAGATACGCAGTATTTT,CASSVSGTSGPDTQYF
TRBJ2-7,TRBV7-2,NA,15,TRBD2,TGTGCCAGCAGCTTAGCATCTAGCGGGACCTACGAGCAGTACTTC,CASSLASSGTYEQYF
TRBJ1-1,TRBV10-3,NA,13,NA,TGTGCCATCAGTTTAAAGGGGAACACTGAAGCTTTCTTT,CAISLKGNTEAFF
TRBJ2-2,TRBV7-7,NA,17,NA,TGTGCCAGCAGCGCCCCCGGGGCCAACACGAACACCGGGGAGCTGTTTTTT,CASSAPGANTNTGELFF
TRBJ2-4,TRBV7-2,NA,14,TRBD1,TGTGCCAGCAGCAAGGACAGGGACTGGAACATTCAGTACTTC,CASSKDRDWNIQYF
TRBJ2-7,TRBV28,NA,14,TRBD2,TGTGCCAGCGACCAAGCGGGAGGGCCCCACGAGCAGTACTTC,CASDQAGGPHEQYF
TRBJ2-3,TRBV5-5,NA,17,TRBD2,TGTGCCAGCAGCTCGGGACTAGCGGGGGGGCTCACAGATACGCAGTATTTT,CASSSGLAGGLTDTQYF
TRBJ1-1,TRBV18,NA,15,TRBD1,TGTGCCAGCTCAGGCAGGACAGGGCAAAACACTGAAGCTTTCTTT,CASSGRTGQNTEAFF
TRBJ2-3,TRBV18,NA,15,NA,TGTGCCAGCTCACCGGAAGGAACTAGCACAGATACGCAGTATTTT,CASSPEGTSTDTQYF
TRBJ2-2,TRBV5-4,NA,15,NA,TGTGCCAGCAGCTTGGGACAGATTAACACCGGGGAGCTGTTTTTT,CASSLGQINTGELFF
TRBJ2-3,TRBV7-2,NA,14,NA,TGTGCCAGCAGCTTACGATCCAGCACAGATACGCAGTATTTT,CASSLRSSTDTQYF
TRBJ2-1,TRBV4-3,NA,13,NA,TGCGCCAGCAGCCAATTAGTGTACAATGAGCAGTTCTTC,CASSQLVYNEQFF
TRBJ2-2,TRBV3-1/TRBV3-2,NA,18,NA,TGTGCCAGCAGCCAAGATCTATGGGGACCCAAACCCACCGGGGAGCTGTTTTTT,CASSQDLWGPKPTGELFF
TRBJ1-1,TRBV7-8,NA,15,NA,TGTGCCAGCAGCTTCGTGACAGGCATGAACACTGAAGCTTTCTTT,CASSFVTGMNTEAFF
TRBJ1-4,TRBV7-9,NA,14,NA,TGTGCCAGCAGCTTCCTCCCTGGGAATGAAAAACTGTTTTTT,CASSFLPGNEKLFF
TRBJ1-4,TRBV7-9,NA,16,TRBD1,TGTGCCAGCAGCTTAGGGGGGACAGGTACTTCTGAAAAACTGTTTTTT,CASSLGGTGTSEKLFF
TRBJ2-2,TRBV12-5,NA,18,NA,TGTGCTAGTGGTTTGGTATATGGGAGATCGGGACACACCGGGGAGCTGTTTTTT,CASGLVYGRSGHTGELFF
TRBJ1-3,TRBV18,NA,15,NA,TGTGCCAGCTCACCAGGATCGGCAGCTGGAAACACCATATATTTT,CASSPGSAAGNTIYF
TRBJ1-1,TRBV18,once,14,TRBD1,TGTGCCAGCTCACCCAATGACAGGGGAACTGAAGCTTTCTTT,CASSPNDRGTEAFF